What follows are 16 T cell receptor beta chains derived from one specimen sequenced in a study of siplizumab effects on memory and regulatory T cells. Sequencing was performed with immunoSEQ multiplex PCR; in TCRdb, only in-frame clones are kept and a portion is missing. The profile shows over 85,000 clones, roughly 92% of them singletons. Sequenced: CD4+ T cells sorted from blood. The receptors here all came from a human donor in good health.

V is TRBV5-6 and J is TRBJ2-1, with no clear D. Germline-derived CDR1 and CDR2 are SGHDT and YYEEEE. The length of the CDR3 is 17 residues. V was shortened by 0 bases and J by 10 bases, with 23 bases between the two germline ends. CDR3 nucleotide sequence: TGTGCCAGCAGCTTGGGTCTTAAGATACTCATTTTGTCGGAGCAGTTCTTC. Its protein is CASSLGLKILILSEQFF.

The chain has TRBV2 and TRBJ1-1, with 9 positions matching TRBD1. Germline V gives CDR1 SNHLY, CDR2 FYNNEI. The J segment lost 8 bases and the V segment lost 6 bases, leaving 7 bases of the junction unmatched. CDR3 length: 13 amino acids. CDR3: CASSSTGTGEAFF. The CDR3 region has the DNA TGTGCCAGCAGCTCGACCGGGACAGGGGAAGCTTTCTTT. The complete variable domain, with remaining parts taken from reference TRBV2 and TRBJ1-1, reads EPEVTQTPSHQVTQMGQEVILRCVPISNHLYFYWYRQILGQKVEFLVSFYNNEISEKSEIFDDQFSVERPDGSNFTLKIRSTKLEDSAMYFCASSSTGTGEAFFGQGTRLTVV.

The gene calls are TRBV5-4 and TRBJ2-1, with 10 bases fitting TRBD2. Trimming at V came to 0 bases and at J to 1 base, leaving 4 bases not matched to a gene. The CDR3 has 17 amino acids. Germline CDR1 SGHNT, CDR2 YYREEE (reference sequence). The CDR3: CASSLDGLADSYNEQFF. The DNA for the CDR3 is TGTGCCAGCAGCTTGGATGGACTAGCGGATTCCTACAATGAGCAGTTCTTC.

The rearrangement joins TRBV29-1 to TRBJ1-4; possible D gene TRBD1, 6 bases. V was clipped by 8 bases and J by 4 bases, with 14 bases between them. The length of the CDR3 is 13 residues. Germline values: CDR1 SQVTM, CDR2 ANQGSEA. CDR3 residues: CSQGGFFNEKLFF. In nucleotides, the CDR3 is TGCAGCCAAGGGGGATTTTTTAATGAAAAACTGTTTTTT.

The J gene is TRBJ2-2, the V gene TRBV5-1; TRBD2 might be the D (6 bases). The CDR3 has 14 amino acids. V gave up 2 bases and J gave up 4 bases, with 9 bases separating them. Germline CDR1 is SGHRS and CDR2 is YFSETQ. The CDR3 region is CASSFLGGTGELFF. In nucleotides, the CDR3 is TGCGCCAGCAGCTTCCTGGGGGGCACCGGGGAGCTGTTTTTT.

The chain carries TRBV11-2 and TRBJ2-4; TRBD2 might be the D (5 bases). CDR3 length: 14 amino acids. Between the trimmed V and J ends, which lost 1 base and 8 bases, there was a span of 12 bases. CDR1 is SGHAT and CDR2 is FQNNGV in the germline V gene. CDR3 DNA: TGTGCCAGCAGCTTAGGTTCTAGCATGGACATTCAGTACTTC. As protein: CASSLGSSMDIQYF.

This chain connects TRBV7-9 to TRBJ2-2, with 8 bases lining up with TRBD2. The CDR3 has 16 residues. Germline V lookup: CDR1 SEHNR, CDR2 FQNEAQ (reference sequence). V shed 0 bases and J 7 bases; nucleotides not matched to a gene: 7. The CDR3 is CASSLASGRGNGELFF. The CDR3 DNA reads TGTGCCAGCAGCTTAGCTTCCGGGAGGGGAAACGGGGAGCTGTTTTTT. Full variable domain (remainder filled in from reference TRBV7-9 and TRBJ2-2): DTGVSQNPRHKITKRGQNVTFRCDPISEHNRLYWYRQTLGQGPEFLTYFQNEAQLEKSRLLSDRFSAERPKGSFSTLEIQRTEQGDSAMYLCASSLASGRGNGELFFGEGSRLTVL.

V gene TRBV6-1 combines with J gene TRBJ1-4; D is undetermined. Trimming shortened V by 6 bases and J by 10 bases, and 9 bases separated the two germline ends. Germline CDR1 MNHNS, CDR2 SASEGT. The CDR3 totals 11 residues. The CDR3 nucleotides are TGTGCCAGCAGCACCAGAGGAAAACTGTTTTTT. Its protein is CASSTRGKLFF.

The chain couples TRBV7-3 to TRBJ2-1; D might be TRBD1 (5 bases). This CDR3 is 17 amino acids long. Trimming removed 1 base from V and 2 bases from J, with 15 bases in between. In germline, CDR1 is SGHTA, CDR2 FQGTGA. CDR3 nucleotides: TGTGCCAGCAGCTTAAGACCGCAGGACAACACCTACAATGAGCAGTTCTTC. Its translation is CASSLRPQDNTYNEQFF. The full variable domain, rest sourced from reference TRBV7-3 and TRBJ2-1, is GAGVSQTPSNKVTEKGKYVELRCDPISGHTALYWYRQSLGQGPEFLIYFQGTGAADDSGLPNDRFFAVRPEGSVSTLKIQRTERGDSAVYLCASSLRPQDNTYNEQFFGPGTRLTVL.

The rearrangement uses TRBV9 and TRBJ2-3; 11 bases match TRBD2. Germline V gene sequence: CDR1 SGDLS, CDR2 YYNGEE. CDR3 length: 16 residues. Losses at the gene ends were 4 bases for V and 6 bases for J; bases not matched to a gene: 10. CDR3 region: CASSLSLAGAVDTQYF. The CDR3 DNA sequence: TGTGCCAGCAGCCTCTCACTAGCGGGAGCAGTGGATACGCAGTATTTT.

This sequence joins TRBV27 and TRBJ1-1; D not certain. Trimming removed 0 bases at V and 1 base at J, with 9 bases between. Germline V gene sequence: CDR1 MNHEY, CDR2 SMNVEV (reference sequence). This CDR3 has 15 residues. The CDR3 protein is CASSLSGQANTEAFF. DNA for the CDR3: TGTGCCAGCAGTTTATCTGGCCAAGCGAACACTGAAGCTTTCTTT.

CDR3 loop: CASSLAQGARSYEQYF. CDR3 coding DNA: TGTGCCAGCAGCTTAGCTCAGGGGGCAAGGTCCTACGAGCAGTACTTC. This chain joins TRBV7-7 and TRBJ2-7; the match to TRBD1 covers 8 bases. V lost 0 bases to trimming and J lost 1 base; unmatched junction nucleotides: 5. Germline CDR1 and CDR2: SSHAT and FNYEAQ (reference sequence). There are 16 residues in the CDR3.

The V gene is TRBV6-1, the J gene TRBJ1-2, with D possibly TRBD1 on 6 matching bases. Germline loops: CDR1 MNHNS, CDR2 SASEGT. This CDR3 is built from 15 residues. The germline V and J ends were trimmed by 7 bases and 2 bases, with 17 bases remaining between them. The CDR3 here is CASNQGPSKNYGYTF. The CDR3 bases are TGTGCCAGCAATCAGGGGCCGAGCAAGAACTATGGCTACACCTTC.

The rearrangement uses TRBV9 and TRBJ2-2; D is uncertain. This CDR3 is built from 15 residues. CDR1 SGDLS and CDR2 YYNGEE come from the germline V gene. V was pared by 3 bases and J by 6 bases, with 15 bases between. CDR3 amino acids: CASSGSPFRSGELFF. The CDR3 region has the DNA TGTGCCAGCAGCGGATCCCCTTTTAGGTCCGGGGAGCTGTTTTTT.

V and J are TRBV6-5 and TRBJ2-3; D possibly uses TRBD1 or TRBD2 (5 bases each). V lost 8 bases and J lost 4, with 13 bases in between. The CDR3 totals 13 residues. Germline V gives CDR1 MNHEY, CDR2 SVGAGI. The chain's CDR3 is CASQGPSADTQYF. CDR3 sequence (DNA): TGTGCCAGCCAGGGACCGAGCGCAGATACGCAGTATTTT.

The J gene is TRBJ1-1, the V gene TRBV4-2; 11 nucleotides agree with TRBD1. CDR3 length: 15 residues. V gave up 5 bases and J gave up 7 bases; unmatched junction bases: 9. The germline gives CDR1 LGHNA, CDR2 YNFKEQ. The CDR3 reads CASSTPGTGGSEAFF. CDR3 coding DNA: TGTGCCAGCAGCACACCCGGGACAGGGGGTAGTGAAGCTTTCTTT.